This T cell receptor (beta chain) was recorded in a study of T cells in Graves' hyperthyroidism and ophthalmopathy. Patients affected by ophthalmopathy presented a Clinical Activity Score of at least 3, a NOSPECS grade of at least 4, and disease duration below 3 months. V lost 0 bases to trimming and J lost 0 bases, with 7 bases between them. Germline V CDR1 and CDR2: SGHDT, YYEEEE. This CDR3 comprises 15 residues. What was amplified from RNA transcripts were TCR beta CDR3 regions. First-round RT-PCR of the TCR CDR3 relied on the HTBI primer set. Using its own MiXCR run on the multiplex PCR reads, TCRdb lists one record per CDR3 protein. The sample carries over 450,000 distinct CDR3 sequences, roughly a sixth recorded once.

The chain uses TRBV5-6 and TRBJ2-1; D is unresolved. This sequence originates from a woman in her late teens or twenties with Graves' ophthalmopathy. The specimen sequenced was blood. The CDR3 sequence: CASSLDYSSYNEQFF. The CDR3 DNA reads as TGTGCCAGCAGCTTGGACTACAGCTCCTACAATGAGCAGTTCTTC.